Here is one T cell receptor (beta chain) with its context. One end of the junction fails to match germline, which may point to a read error. Selection for sequencing was limited to patients who had shown CD8+CD57+ cell expansion by flow cytometry. The blood sampling took place in patients who had so far received no therapy. The data were taken from a study of CD8+CD57+ T cells in acquired aplastic anemia. TCR beta VDJ combinations and CDR3 sequences were profiled from genomic DNA. TCRdb ran MiXCR on the reads and lists one entry per CDR3 protein. The table lists more than 200,000 distinct CDR3 sequences, under 50% of them singletons. CDR3 length: 15 amino acids. The germline gives CDR1 SQVTM, CDR2 ANQGSEA.

This chain uses TRBV29-1 with TRBJ2-1, with 8 positions matching TRBD2. The source of this sequence is a human donor with aplastic anemia. The sequenced sample was sorted CD4+, CD8+, or CD8+CD57+ T cells (not recorded which) from PBMCs. In DNA, the CDR3 is TGCAGCGTTGAGGCAGGGTCCAGCGGGGGAGGAGAGCAGCTCTTC. This encodes CSVEAGSSGGGEQLF.